The 24 T cell receptor beta chains listed next were all sequenced from one sample in a study of monozygotic twins with inflammatory bowel disease. TCRdb re-called the 5' RACE reads; every CDR3 protein appears as one record, without DNA. The table for this sample gives about 160,000 distinct CDR3 sequences. The sequencing input was blood. These receptors originate from a human donor with ulcerative colitis or Crohn's disease, or a healthy co-twin of an affected twin (not recorded which).

The gene calls are TRBV12-3 or TRBV12-4 and TRBJ2-3; TCRdb's assignment of TRBD1 cannot be checked, as there is no DNA. The CDR3 loop spans 12 amino acids. The CDR3 loop is CASSPDRIPQYF.

The chain has TRBV7-9 and TRBJ1-4; the TCRdb call, TRBD1, lacks DNA for checking. The CDR3 consists of 14 residues. In germline, CDR1 is SEHNR, CDR2 FQNEAQ (reference sequence). CDR3 amino acids: CASSWDRGIEKLFF. Full variable domain (missing parts from reference TRBV7-9 and TRBJ1-4): DTGVSQNPRHKITKRGQNVTFRCDPISEHNRLYWYRQTLGQGPEFLTYFQNEAQLEKSRLLSDRFSAERPKGSFSTLEIQRTEQGDSAMYLCASSWDRGIEKLFFGSGTQLSVL.

The V gene is TRBV4-1, the J gene TRBJ1-3; TCRdb picks TRBD1, but there is no DNA to check that call. CDR1 is MGHRA, CDR2 YSYEKL, per germline. This CDR3 is 14 amino acids long. CDR3 sequence reads: CASSPQGTGNTIYF.

This chain uses TRBV18 with TRBJ2-1; TCRdb's D call of TRBD1 is untestable without DNA. The germline V gene has CDR1 KGHSH and CDR2 LQKENI. CDR3 size: 14 residues. The CDR3 here is CASSPSDRGNEQFF.

The chain has TRBV27 and TRBJ2-4; checking the TCRdb D call of TRBD1 is not possible without DNA. The germline V gene encodes CDR1 MNHEY and CDR2 SMNVEV (reference sequence). This CDR3 is 13 amino acids long. CDR3 protein: CASSPDRVGIQYF.

The chain is built from TRBV5-1 and TRBJ2-7; TCRdb proposes TRBD2, but this gene call is untestable without DNA. Germline V gene data show CDR1 as SGHRS and CDR2 as YFSETQ. The CDR3 is made up of 15 amino acids. The CDR3 loop is CASSPRRGQVNEQYF.

The chain is built from TRBV5-4 and TRBJ2-2. Germline CDR1 is SGHNT and CDR2 is YYREEE (reference sequence). This CDR3 region has 12 residues. The chain's CDR3 is CASSLVPGELFF. Filled out from reference TRBV5-4 and TRBJ2-2, the complete variable domain reads ETGVTQSPTHLIKTRGQQVTLRCSSQSGHNTVSWYQQALGQGPQFIFQYYREEENGRGNFPPRFSGLQFPNYSSELNVNALELDDSALYLCASSLVPGELFFGEGSRLTVL.

V gene TRBV11-2 combines with J gene TRBJ2-1; the TRBD1 assignment by TCRdb is unverifiable without DNA. The germline V gene has CDR1 SGHAT and CDR2 FQNNGV. The CDR3 has 17 residues. The CDR3 reads CASSLAGAGHPYNEQFF. Using reference TRBV11-2 and TRBJ2-1 for the parts outside the CDR3, the full variable domain is EAGVAQSPRYKIIEKRQSVAFWCNPISGHATLYWYQQILGQGPKLLIQFQNNGVVDDSQLPKDRFSAERLKGVDSTLKIQPAKLEDSAVYLCASSLAGAGHPYNEQFFGPGTRLTVL.

The chain has TRBV5-1 and TRBJ2-4; TCRdb proposes TRBD2, but this gene call is untestable without DNA. The CDR3 contains 20 residues. Germline CDR1 is SGHRS and CDR2 is YFSETQ. This CDR3 reads CASSWDPGLAGRLAKNIQYF.

This sequence joins TRBV7-2 and TRBJ1-2. Germline-derived CDR1 and CDR2 are SGHTA and FQGNSA. The CDR3 consists of 17 residues. The chain's CDR3 is CASSSETGTLSNYGYTF. Using reference TRBV7-2 and TRBJ1-2 for the parts outside the CDR3, the full variable domain is GAGVSQSPSNKVTEKGKDVELRCDPISGHTALYWYRQSLGQGLEFLIYFQGNSAPDKSGLPSDRFSAERTGGSVSTLTIQRTQQEDSAVYLCASSSETGTLSNYGYTFGSGTRLTVV.

The V gene is TRBV28, the J gene TRBJ2-2; TCRdb calls TRBD2, which cannot be checked without DNA. CDR1 is MDHEN, CDR2 SYDVKM, per germline. This CDR3 contains 16 residues. CDR3 residues: CASSALILAGAGELFF.

The chain carries TRBV24-1 and TRBJ2-6; TCRdb reports TRBD1, a call that lacks DNA to check it against. This CDR3 region has 15 residues. CDR1 is KGHDR, CDR2 SFDVKD, per germline. CDR3 residues: CATRTVSGGANVLTF.

The CDR3 region is CASSPPGGGPISYQETQYF. The gene calls are TRBV3-1 and TRBJ2-5; as DNA is missing, the TRBD1 call by TCRdb cannot be tested. The CDR3 covers 19 residues. From germline, CDR1 is LGHDT and CDR2 YNNKEL (reference sequence).

This rearrangement joins TRBV28 to TRBJ2-7; TCRdb returns TRBD2, unconfirmable since there is no DNA. CDR1 and CDR2 from the germline V gene are MDHEN and SYDVKM. The CDR3 runs 13 residues. The CDR3 loop is CASSAGLTGEQYF.

This sequence joins TRBV12-3 or TRBV12-4 and TRBJ2-2; there is no DNA to check the TCRdb D call of TRBD2. The CDR3 has 15 residues. The chain's CDR3 is CASSFPSVYTGELFF.

The CDR3 here is CSASKQGVTGELFF. The chain is built from TRBV20-1 and TRBJ2-2; without DNA, the TCRdb call of TRBD1 cannot be checked. This CDR3 has 14 amino acids. Germline-derived CDR1 and CDR2 are DFQATT and SNEGSKA (reference sequence).

This chain connects TRBV12-3 or TRBV12-4 to TRBJ2-5; TCRdb returns TRBD2, unconfirmable since there is no DNA. The length of the CDR3 is 13 residues. CDR3: CASSFLAQETQYF.

This rearrangement joins TRBV5-1 to TRBJ2-2; TCRdb calls TRBD1, which cannot be checked without DNA. The CDR3 sequence is 15 residues long. Germline CDR1 reads SGHRS; CDR2 reads YFSETQ. The CDR3 loop is CASSLDRGGTGELFF.

J is TRBJ1-2 and V is TRBV27; the TCRdb D gene call, TRBD1, has no DNA to confirm it. This CDR3 spans 13 amino acids. Germline V gene data show CDR1 as MNHEY and CDR2 as SMNVEV (reference sequence). CDR3 sequence reads: CASSSYRVHGYTF.

The chain is built from TRBV5-1 and TRBJ2-7; the D call from TCRdb, TRBD1, cannot be confirmed without DNA. This CDR3 comprises 12 residues. In germline, CDR1 is SGHRS, CDR2 YFSETQ. The CDR3 region is CASRVQGSEQYF. Complete variable domain (other parts from reference TRBV5-1 and TRBJ2-7): KAGVTQTPRYLIKTRGQQVTLSCSPISGHRSVSWYQQTPGQGLQFLFEYFSETQRNKGNFPGRFSGRQFSNSRSEMNVSTLELGDSALYLCASRVQGSEQYFGPGTRLTVT.

The chain carries TRBV20-1 and TRBJ1-2. The germline V gene has CDR1 DFQATT and CDR2 SNEGSKA (reference sequence). This CDR3 is 15 amino acids long. CDR3 protein: CSARDPGRGGYGYTF.

The chain combines TRBV7-7 with TRBJ2-5; the D gene TCRdb calls, TRBD2, cannot be checked with no DNA. Germline V gives CDR1 SSHAT, CDR2 FNYEAQ (reference sequence). This CDR3 spans 17 amino acids. The CDR3 loop reads CASSLGRLAGQQETQYF.

The CDR3: CSARIRSRPTREQYF. The chain carries TRBV20-1 and TRBJ2-7; TCRdb names TRBD1, which stays unverified in the absence of DNA. Germline lookup yields CDR1 DFQATT and CDR2 SNEGSKA (reference sequence). The CDR3 is 15 residues long.

The chain employs TRBV6-5 and TRBJ2-1; TCRdb's D call of TRBD2 is untestable without DNA. The CDR3 is 17 amino acids. Germline loops: CDR1 MNHEY, CDR2 SVGAGI. Here the CDR3 reads CASSYSGTSGVYNEQFF.